The clone carrying this T cell receptor beta chain was detected only a few times. The antigen is unknown. The CDR3 sequence is 18 residues long. J gave up 4 bases and V 6 bases, and 18 bases lay outside the gene matches. Germline V gives CDR1 MNHEY, CDR2 SVGEGT. The data stem from a study of post-analysis software for immune sequencing data. Study information: Relapsing-remitting, secondary progressive and progressive-relapsing forms of multiple sclerosis all featured among disease courses. The study, taken as a whole, reports: TRBV segments more frequent in patients than in controls numbered five and included TRBV5-6, TRBV5-1 and TRBV20-1.

TCR beta cDNA libraries had unique molecular identifiers. TCRdb used MiXCR to reprocess the PCR reads, holding one entry per CDR3 protein. The sample includes roughly 800,000 distinct CDR3 sequences, 30% of them seen just once. This TCR was sampled from a girl between 10 and 17 years old with multiple sclerosis. Material for sequencing was blood. The rearrangement links TRBV6-2 or TRBV6-3 to TRBJ2-7; 10 bases are a match to TRBD2. This CDR3 reads CASSPNTIAGGTLYEQYF. The CDR3 DNA is TGTGCCAGCAGCCCGAATACGATAGCGGGAGGTACGCTATACGAGCAGTACTTC.